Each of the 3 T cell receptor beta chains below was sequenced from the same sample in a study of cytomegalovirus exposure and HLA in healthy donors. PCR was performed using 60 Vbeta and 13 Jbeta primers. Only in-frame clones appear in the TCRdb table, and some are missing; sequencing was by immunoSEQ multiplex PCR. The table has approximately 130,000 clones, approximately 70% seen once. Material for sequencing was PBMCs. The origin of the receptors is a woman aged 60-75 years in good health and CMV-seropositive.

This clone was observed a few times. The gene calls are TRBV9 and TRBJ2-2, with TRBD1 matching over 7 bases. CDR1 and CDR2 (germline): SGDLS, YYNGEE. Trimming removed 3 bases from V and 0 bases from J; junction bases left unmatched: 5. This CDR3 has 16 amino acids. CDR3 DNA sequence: TGTGCCAGCAGCGAGTACGGGACAGCGAACACCGGGGAGCTGTTTTTT. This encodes CASSEYGTANTGELFF.

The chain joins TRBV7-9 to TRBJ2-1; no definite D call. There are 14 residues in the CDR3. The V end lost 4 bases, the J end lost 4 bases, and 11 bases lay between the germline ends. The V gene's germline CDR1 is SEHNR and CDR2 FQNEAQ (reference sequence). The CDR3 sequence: CASSSRPVYNEQFF. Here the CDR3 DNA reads TGTGCCAGCAGCTCTAGGCCAGTTTACAATGAGCAGTTCTTC.

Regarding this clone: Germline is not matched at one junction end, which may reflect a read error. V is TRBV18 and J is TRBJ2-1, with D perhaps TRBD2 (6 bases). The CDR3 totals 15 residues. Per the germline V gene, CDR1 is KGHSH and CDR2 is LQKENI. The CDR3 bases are TGTGCCAGCTCACCAAGTGCTCAGGACTACACTGAGCAGTTCTTC. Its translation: CASSPSAQDYTEQFF.